These 2 T cell receptor beta chains were sequenced from one sample in a study of human thymus T cells. The data were produced by immunoSEQ multiplex PCR, yet TCRdb's version contains in-frame clones alone and is incomplete. The sample carries roughly 54,000 clones, 85% to 95% recorded once. The sample taken for sequencing was blood. Receptor source: a boy under two years old with a congenital heart defect but otherwise immunologically healthy.

The gene calls are TRBV5-1 and TRBJ2-1, with D perhaps matching TRBD2 (6 bases). CDR3 size: 14 residues. V lost 0 bases to trimming and J lost 5 bases, with 9 bases between them. Germline CDR1 is SGHRS and CDR2 is YFSETQ. This chain's CDR3 is CASSLGTGDNEQFF. The CDR3 nucleotides read TGCGCCAGCAGCTTGGGTACGGGAGACAATGAGCAGTTCTTC.

The CDR3 region is CASSIGDRGLTEAFF. The CDR3 DNA sequence: TGTGCCAGTAGTATAGGGGACAGGGGGCTAACTGAAGCTTTCTTT. J is TRBJ1-1 and V is TRBV19, with 12 positions matching TRBD1. With V trimmed by 1 base and J by 5 bases, 2 bases remained unmatched. The germline V gene has CDR1 LNHDA and CDR2 SQIVND (reference sequence). The CDR3 extends over 15 amino acids.